This T cell receptor (beta chain) was recorded in a study of cytomegalovirus exposure and HLA in healthy donors. This cohort consisted of healthy bone marrow donors. On this clone: Its target is unknown.

Findings and limits, study-wide: Equally common other TCR beta chains were less clonally expanded than HLA-associated ones, a later analysis found.

Amplification used 60 Vbeta primers and 13 Jbeta primers. Assay: immunoSEQ multiplex PCR; the TCRdb copy retains only in-frame clones and omits some. This table has some 170,000 clones, around 80% appearing once. V lost 4 bases, J lost 10 bases, and 13 bases lay in between. The CDR3 totals 13 residues. The germline CDR1 and CDR2 sequences are SNHLY and FYNNEI. The sample was PBMCs. This receptor was taken from a man aged 40-55 years in good health and CMV-seronegative. The J gene is TRBJ1-4, the V gene TRBV2, with D perhaps TRBD1 (6 bases). CDR3 sequence (DNA): TGTGCCAGCAGTGGACAGGTGGGCGGAAAACTGTTTTTT. Translation gives CASSGQVGGKLFF. The variable domain in full, with the rest retrieved from reference TRBV2 and TRBJ1-4, is EPEVTQTPSHQVTQMGQEVILRCVPISNHLYFYWYRQILGQKVEFLVSFYNNEISEKSEIFDDQFSVERPDGSNFTLKIRSTKLEDSAMYFCASSGQVGGKLFFGSGTQLSVL.